Listed below are T cell receptor beta chains from one sample, sequenced in a study of vaccination effects on CD4 cells after COVID-19. Here immunoSEQ multiplex PCR was the method, and the copy in TCRdb shows in-frame clones only, minus some. This table has around 40,000 clones, roughly 72% appearing once. These receptors are not linked to any known antigen. This specimen consisted of CD4+ T cells from PBMCs cultured without peptide, obtained after COVID-19 vaccination. The receptors originated from a human donor who received a COVID-19 vaccine. The conserved cysteine and the conserved F or W are not part of the CDR3 here. The D gene is left open where the match is weak. The size field is filled for only some rows; it gives once, few, many or a size class.

D,V,J,size,CDR3
.,TRBV3-1/TRBV3-2,TRBJ2-7,.,ASSPYTAYEQY
.,TRBV6-6,TRBJ2-2,.,ASILDRNTGELF
.,TRBV6-5,TRBJ2-3,.,ASQSATDTQY
.,TRBV7-9,TRBJ2-1,once,ASSFSGAGNEQF
.,TRBV11-2,TRBJ1-1,.,ASSPARPRDRNTEAF
.,TRBV3-1/TRBV3-2,TRBJ2-7,few,ASSQGGGEQY
TRBD1,TRBV18,TRBJ2-5,.,ASSPGQEGTQY
.,TRBV11-1,TRBJ2-7,.,ASSPTRVNYEQY
.,TRBV5-4,TRBJ1-1,few,ASRQAGGARAEAF
TRBD1,TRBV10-2,TRBJ1-6,.,ASSERGLGSPLH
.,TRBV7-2,TRBJ2-5,.,ASSLGPSAVETQY
TRBD2,TRBV19,TRBJ2-1,.,ASSIGSGGVQRNEQF
.,TRBV5-1,TRBJ1-4,few,ASSTRTPTNEKLF
.,TRBV7-9,TRBJ1-6,.,ASSLAGNNSPLH
TRBD2,TRBV6-1,TRBJ2-3,.,ASSEPSLFAGVPDTQY
.,TRBV11-2,TRBJ2-2,.,ASTALAGATGELF
.,TRBV3-1/TRBV3-2,TRBJ2-1,.,ASSRGGQSYNEQF
.,TRBV12-3/TRBV12-4,TRBJ2-3,once,ASSLGEADTQY
TRBD2,TRBV27,TRBJ2-7,.,ASRGLAGGSYEQY
TRBD1,TRBV5-4,TRBJ1-2,.,ASSHSGGISYGYT
.,TRBV10-3,TRBJ2-6,.,AITPEGVGANVLT
TRBD1,TRBV5-1,TRBJ2-7,.,ASSSGQGAYEQY